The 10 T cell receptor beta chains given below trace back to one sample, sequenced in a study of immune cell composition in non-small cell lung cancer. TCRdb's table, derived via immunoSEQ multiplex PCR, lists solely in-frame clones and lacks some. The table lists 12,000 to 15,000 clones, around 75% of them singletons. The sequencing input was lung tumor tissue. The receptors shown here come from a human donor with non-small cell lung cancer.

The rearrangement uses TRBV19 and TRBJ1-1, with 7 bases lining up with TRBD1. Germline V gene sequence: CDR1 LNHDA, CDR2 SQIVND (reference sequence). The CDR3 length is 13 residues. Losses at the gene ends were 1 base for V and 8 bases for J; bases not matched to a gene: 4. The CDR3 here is CASSIVGTVEAFF. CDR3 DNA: TGTGCCAGTAGTATAGTAGGGACAGTCGAAGCTTTCTTT.

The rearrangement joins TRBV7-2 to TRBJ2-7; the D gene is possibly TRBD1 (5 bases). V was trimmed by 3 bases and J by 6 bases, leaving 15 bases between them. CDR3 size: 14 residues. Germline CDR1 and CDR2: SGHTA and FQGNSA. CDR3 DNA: TGTGCCAGCAGCTTTAGTGGGGCTAGGGGCGAGCAGTACTTC. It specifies CASSFSGARGEQYF.

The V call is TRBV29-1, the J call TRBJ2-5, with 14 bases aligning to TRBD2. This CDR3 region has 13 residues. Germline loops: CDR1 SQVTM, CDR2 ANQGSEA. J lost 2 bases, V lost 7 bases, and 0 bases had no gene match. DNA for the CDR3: TGCAGCGGACTAGCGGGAGGGCAAGAGACCCAGTACTTC. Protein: CSGLAGGQETQYF.

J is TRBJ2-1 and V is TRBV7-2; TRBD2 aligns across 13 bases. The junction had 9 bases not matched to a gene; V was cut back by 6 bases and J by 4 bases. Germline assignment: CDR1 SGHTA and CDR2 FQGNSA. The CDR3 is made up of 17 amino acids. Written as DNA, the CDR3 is TGTGCCAGCAGTTTGGCGGGGACTAGCGGGACTTACAATGAGCAGTTCTTC. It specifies CASSLAGTSGTYNEQFF.

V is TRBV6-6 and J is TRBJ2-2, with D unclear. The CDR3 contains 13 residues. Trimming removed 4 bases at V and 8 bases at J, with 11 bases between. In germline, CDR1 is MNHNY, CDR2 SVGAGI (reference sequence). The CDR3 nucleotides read TGTGCCAGCAGTTCTATGAATTTTGGGGAGCTGTTTTTT. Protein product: CASSSMNFGELFF.

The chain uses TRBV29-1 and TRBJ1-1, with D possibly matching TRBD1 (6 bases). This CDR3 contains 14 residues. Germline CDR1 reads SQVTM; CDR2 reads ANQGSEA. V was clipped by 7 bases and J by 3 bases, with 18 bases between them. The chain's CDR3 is CSGQQGKFDTEAFF. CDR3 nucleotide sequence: TGCAGCGGCCAACAGGGAAAATTTGACACTGAAGCTTTCTTT.

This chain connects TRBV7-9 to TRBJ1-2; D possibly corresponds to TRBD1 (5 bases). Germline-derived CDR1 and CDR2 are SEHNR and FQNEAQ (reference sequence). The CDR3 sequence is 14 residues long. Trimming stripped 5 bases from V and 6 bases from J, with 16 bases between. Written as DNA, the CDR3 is TGTGCCAGCAGCCCCCCGACAGTAGGCCATGGCTACACCTTC. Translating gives CASSPPTVGHGYTF. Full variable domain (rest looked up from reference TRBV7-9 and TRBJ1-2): DTGVSQNPRHKITKRGQNVTFRCDPISEHNRLYWYRQTLGQGPEFLTYFQNEAQLEKSRLLSDRFSAERPKGSFSTLEIQRTEQGDSAMYLCASSPPTVGHGYTFGSGTRLTVV.

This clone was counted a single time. CDR3 nucleotide sequence: TGTGCCAGCACCCTGAGGGGGCGTGGGTTTGGTACTAATGAAAAACTGTTTTTT. Translated: CASTLRGRGFGTNEKLFF. The genes are TRBV2 and TRBJ1-4; 7 positions agree with TRBD1. The CDR3 consists of 18 residues. The V gene's germline CDR1 is SNHLY and CDR2 FYNNEI. The trim removed 7 bases at V and 2 bases at J, leaving 16 bases unmatched.

The CDR3 spells CASSYSIRQINTEAFF. The CDR3 DNA reads as TGTGCCAGCAGTTACTCGATTCGACAGATTAACACTGAAGCTTTCTTT. The J gene is TRBJ1-1, the V gene TRBV6-5, with D possibly being TRBD1 (5 bases). CDR3 length: 16 amino acids. V was shortened by 0 bases and J by 2 bases, with 13 bases between the two germline ends. CDR1 and CDR2 (germline): MNHEY, SVGAGI.

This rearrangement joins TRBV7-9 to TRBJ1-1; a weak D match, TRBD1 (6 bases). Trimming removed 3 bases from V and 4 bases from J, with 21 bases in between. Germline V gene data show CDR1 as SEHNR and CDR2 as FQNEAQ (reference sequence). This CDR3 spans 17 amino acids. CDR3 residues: CASSFGQRPRGVTEAFF. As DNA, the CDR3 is TGTGCCAGCAGCTTCGGACAGAGGCCCCGAGGAGTCACTGAAGCTTTCTTT.